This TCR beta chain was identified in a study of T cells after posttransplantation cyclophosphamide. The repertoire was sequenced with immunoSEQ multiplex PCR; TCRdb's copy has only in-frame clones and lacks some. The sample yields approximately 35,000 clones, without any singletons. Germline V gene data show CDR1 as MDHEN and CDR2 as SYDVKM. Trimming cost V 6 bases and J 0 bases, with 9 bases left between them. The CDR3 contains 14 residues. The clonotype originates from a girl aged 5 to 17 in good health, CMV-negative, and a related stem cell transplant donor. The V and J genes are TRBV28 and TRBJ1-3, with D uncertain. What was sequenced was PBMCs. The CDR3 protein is CASSSAVSGNTIYF. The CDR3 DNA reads TGTGCCAGCAGCAGCGCAGTCTCTGGAAACACCATATATTTT.